This T cell receptor beta chain is from a study of cytomegalovirus exposure and HLA in healthy donors. Study conclusions and caveats: Through in vitro validation, three CMV-associated chains were shown to be specific for CMV antigens. The listing of approximately 160 TCR beta chains classed them as cytomegalovirus-associated.

PCR was performed using 60 Vbeta and 13 Jbeta primers. Clones were sequenced by immunoSEQ multiplex PCR, and TCRdb holds only the in-frame ones, with some missing. Among hundreds of thousands of clones listed, around 80% were seen once. Trimming at V came to 4 bases and at J to 1 base, leaving 6 bases not matched to a gene. Germline CDR1 is SGHDN and CDR2 is FVKESK. The CDR3 is 15 amino acids. Notes on this clone: Its antigen is unknown.

This sequence originates from a man aged 18 to 35 in good health and CMV-seronegative. Sequenced: PBMCs. The chain uses TRBV14 and TRBJ1-1, with 7 bases matching TRBD1. CDR3 nucleotide sequence: TGTGCCAGCAGCCCATTCCGGGACAGGAACACTGAAGCTTTCTTT. Amino acid sequence: CASSPFRDRNTEAFF.